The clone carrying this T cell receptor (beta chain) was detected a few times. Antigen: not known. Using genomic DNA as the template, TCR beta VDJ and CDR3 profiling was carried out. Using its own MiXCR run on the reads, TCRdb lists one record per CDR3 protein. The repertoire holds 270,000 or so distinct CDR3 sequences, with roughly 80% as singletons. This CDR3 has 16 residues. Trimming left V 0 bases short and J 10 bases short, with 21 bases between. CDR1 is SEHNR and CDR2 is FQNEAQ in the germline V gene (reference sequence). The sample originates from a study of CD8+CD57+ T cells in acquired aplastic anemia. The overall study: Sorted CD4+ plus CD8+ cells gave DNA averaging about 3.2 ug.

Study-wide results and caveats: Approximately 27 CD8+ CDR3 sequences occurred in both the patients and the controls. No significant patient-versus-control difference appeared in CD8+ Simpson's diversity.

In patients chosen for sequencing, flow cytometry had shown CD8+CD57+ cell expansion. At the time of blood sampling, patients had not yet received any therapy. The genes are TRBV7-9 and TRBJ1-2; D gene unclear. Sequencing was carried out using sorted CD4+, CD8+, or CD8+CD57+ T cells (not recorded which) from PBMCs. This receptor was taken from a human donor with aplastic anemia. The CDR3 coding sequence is TGTGCCAGCAGCTTAGCGGGTAGCTACGTGGCCAACGTCTACACCTTC. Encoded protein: CASSLAGSYVANVYTF. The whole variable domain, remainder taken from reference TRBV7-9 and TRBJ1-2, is DTGVSQNPRHKITKRGQNVTFRCDPISEHNRLYWYRQTLGQGPEFLTYFQNEAQLEKSRLLSDRFSAERPKGSFSTLEIQRTEQGDSAMYLCASSLAGSYVANVYTFGSGTRLTVV.